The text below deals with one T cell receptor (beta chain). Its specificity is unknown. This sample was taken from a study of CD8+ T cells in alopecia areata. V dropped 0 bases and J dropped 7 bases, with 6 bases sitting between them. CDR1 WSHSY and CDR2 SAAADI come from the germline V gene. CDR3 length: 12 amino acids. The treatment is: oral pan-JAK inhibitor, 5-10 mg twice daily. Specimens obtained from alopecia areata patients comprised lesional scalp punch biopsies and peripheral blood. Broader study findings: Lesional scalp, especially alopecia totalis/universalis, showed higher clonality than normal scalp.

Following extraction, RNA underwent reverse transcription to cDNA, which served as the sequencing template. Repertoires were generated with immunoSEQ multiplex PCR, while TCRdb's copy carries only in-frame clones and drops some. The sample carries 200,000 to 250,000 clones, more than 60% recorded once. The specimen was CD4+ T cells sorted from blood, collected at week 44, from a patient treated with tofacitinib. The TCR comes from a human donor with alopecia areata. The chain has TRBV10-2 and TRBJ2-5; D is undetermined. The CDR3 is CASSESLGTQYF. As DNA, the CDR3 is TGCGCCAGCAGTGAGTCCTTAGGGACCCAGTACTTC.